Detailed here is one T cell receptor beta chain. The data were obtained in a study of blood T cell repertoires in COVID-19. V shed 5 bases and J shed 9 bases, with 14 bases lying between them. The CDR3 contains 14 residues. Germline V gene data show CDR1 as SGHAT and CDR2 as FQNNGV. Seattle patient enrollment occurred during active infection, with longitudinal follow-up thereafter. TCRdb's copy holds only in-frame clones and misses some; the assay was immunoSEQ multiplex PCR. This sample has 150,000 to 200,000 clones; 90% to 95% occur once, and the top ten carry about 2%. This chain connects TRBV11-2 to TRBJ1-6, with D tentatively TRBD1 (6 bases). Material for sequencing was peripheral blood. The clonotype was recovered from a woman aged 60-70 years with COVID-19, enrolled during active disease. The CDR3 is CASSPTDRISPLHF. CDR3 sequence (DNA): TGTGCCAGCAGCCCGACCGACAGGATTTCACCCCTCCACTTT.